This T cell receptor (beta chain) was sequenced in a study of blood T cells in healthy people across ages (dated by TCRdb to the mid-2010s). In the study overall: In model experiments, template switching captured roughly one uniquely barcoded TCR beta cDNA molecule for every two T cells. Age-related changes in TCR beta repertoire diversity were measured in the study by deep sequencing normalized with unique cDNA molecular identifiers. The donors were split into four age groups: young (average 16 years), middle-aged (roughly 42), aged (approximately 59) and long-lived (roughly 77). To avoid experimental bias, donors of different ages were distributed randomly across sequencing lanes. The study analyzed two additional independent replicas of 1 million unique cDNA reads from the same blood draw for two donors, one aged 18 to 29 and one aged 80 or older. The paper as a whole reports these results and caveats: Observed TCR beta diversity per million T cells fell roughly linearly with age, and a significant reduction was already apparent by age around 39. Because donor CMV infection status was unknown, age-related changes in expanded clonotypes were potentially confounded. Estimates of total diversity from one million sequenced T cells were regarded as lower bounds and underestimates. The long-lived group showed more naive CD4+ T cells, fewer expanded clones and increased TCR diversity than the aged group, suggesting age selection. The percentage of naive T cells measured by flow cytometry correlated strongly with observed TCR beta diversity. Since profiling was done on bulk unsorted PBMCs, naive and antigen-experienced compartments could not be conclusively compared.

The library was made by 5' RACE. Sequencing relied on an Illumina HiSeq 2500. A second PCR of about 6 to 11 cycles was performed with a sample-barcoded 5' primer and a J-beta primer mix. Each TCR beta cDNA molecule received a unique molecular identifier from a template-switch 5' adaptor carrying 12 random nucleotides. At least 3 million CDR3-containing paired-end reads were obtained from each sample. First-strand cDNA was synthesized from all RNA with the Mint cDNA synthesis kit, primed by a TRBC-specific oligonucleotide. Following uracil-DNA glycosylase treatment, all cDNA underwent a first 18-cycle PCR with the universal primers M1SS and BC2_uni_R. The paper's data handling went like this. For normalization, 1 million high-quality reads, each with a distinct molecular identifier, were randomly selected from each sample. Instead of being binned into consensus sequences, reads that shared molecular identifiers were thrown out. MiTCR, set to a Q25 quality threshold and the strictest error-elimination algorithm, was used for CDR3 identification, clonotype clustering and error correction. A nonparametric unseen species model with Euler transformation was used to estimate lower-bound total TCR beta diversity. The public reads were run again by TCRdb, first through fastp at Q25 and then through MiXCR, and only productive beta chains were kept. All rows with the same CDR3 protein become a single entry with the most common DNA and genes. The V and J calls shown here were made by TCRdb, not taken from the authors' results. For this sample the table gives 590,000 or so distinct CDR3 sequences, of which around 31% were detected only once. Roughly 14% of the sample comes from the top ten.

The CDR1 and CDR2 encoded by the germline V gene are KGHDR and SFDVKD. There are 17 amino acids in the CDR3, from cysteine to phenylalanine inclusive. The only DNA kept is the CDR3, 51 bases in frame from the first base. The V end loses 2 bases and the J end loses 11 bases, and a stretch of 26 bases separates them. Donors were under 40 systemically healthy Caucasian individuals from Russia aged 6 to 90 years. Roughly 10 milliliters of peripheral blood were drawn from each donor into EDTA-treated Vacutainer tubes. Ficoll-Paque density-gradient centrifugation was used to isolate PBMCs, with at least 7 million per sample. Total RNA was extracted from PBMCs with Trizol reagent, with at least 6 micrograms obtained per sample. For every donor, an aliquot of PBMCs went through flow cytometry to measure the percentages of naive CD45RAhigh/CD27high T cells. The table lists this clonotype with a few counts. Its antigen is unknown. Base qualities are missing; no much larger clone stands one base away.

The sequence is built from TRBV24-1 and TRBJ2-5; the D segment might be TRBD1 or TRBD2, since each matches 5 bases. The receptor was isolated from an elderly woman in good health. The specimen was blood. The sequenced DNA is TGTGCCACCAGTGATTCGCAGACTGGGCTCCGGGGCAATGAGCAGTACTTC. It encodes CATSDSQTGLRGNEQYF.